This T cell receptor (beta chain) was profiled in a study of blood T cells in healthy people across ages. This clonotype appeared once. With a J-beta primer mix and a sample-barcoded 5' primer, a second PCR ran roughly 6 to 11 cycles. TCRdb re-called the 5' RACE reads through MiXCR, storing one row per CDR3 protein. This table holds about 1.7 million distinct CDR3 sequences, over 25% found once. J gave up 7 bases and V 3 bases, and 13 bases lay outside the gene matches. Germline V CDR1 and CDR2: SQVTM, ANQGSEA. The CDR3 is made up of 16 amino acids. The rearrangement links TRBV29-1 to TRBJ2-1; TRBD2 matches at 9 bases. Sample: blood. This clonotype was sampled from a woman aged 25 to 45 in good health. The CDR3 coding sequence is TGCAGCGTTGACGTCTGGCGGGAGGGCCCAGAAAATGAGCAGTTCTTC. It encodes CSVDVWREGPENEQFF.